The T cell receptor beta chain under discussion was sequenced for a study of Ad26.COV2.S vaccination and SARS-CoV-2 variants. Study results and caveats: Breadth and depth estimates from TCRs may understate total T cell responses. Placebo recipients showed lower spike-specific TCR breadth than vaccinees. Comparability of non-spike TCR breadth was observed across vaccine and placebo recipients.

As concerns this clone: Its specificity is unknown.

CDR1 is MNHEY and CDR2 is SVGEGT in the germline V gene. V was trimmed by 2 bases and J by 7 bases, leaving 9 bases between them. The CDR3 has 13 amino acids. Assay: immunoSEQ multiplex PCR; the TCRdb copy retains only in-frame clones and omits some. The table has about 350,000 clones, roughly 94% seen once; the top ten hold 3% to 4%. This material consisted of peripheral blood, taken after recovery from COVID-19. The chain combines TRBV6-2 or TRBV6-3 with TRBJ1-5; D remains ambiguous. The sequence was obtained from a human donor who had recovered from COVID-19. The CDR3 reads CASSYNNMQPQHF. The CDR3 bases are TGTGCCAGCAGTTACAACAATATGCAGCCCCAGCATTTT.